Listed here is a single TCR beta chain. The antigen is unknown. In germline, CDR1 is SGHTA, CDR2 FQGNSA. The CDR3 runs 14 residues. The trim removed 5 bases at V and 11 bases at J, leaving 12 bases unmatched. The data were obtained in a study of T cells after posttransplantation cyclophosphamide. Broader study findings: Later post-transplant blood repertoires were often dominated by donor CD8+ memory clones. TRB overlap between skin or GI tissue T cells and blood was limited.

Profiled with immunoSEQ multiplex PCR; TCRdb holds only in-frame clones, not every one. The table has roughly 30,000 clones, 85% to 90% seen once. The rearrangement links TRBV7-2 to TRBJ2-5, with 9 nucleotides matching TRBD1. The TCR originated in a woman between 35 and 50 years old with a blood cancer, CMV-positive, and with a related stem cell donor. Input material: PBMCs. The CDR3 coding sequence is TGTGCCAGCAGCACAGGACAGGGGCCTAGGGAGCAGTACTTC. It yields the protein CASSTGQGPREQYF.